The clone carrying this T cell receptor (beta chain) has a handful of counts. Its antigen is still unknown. This sample stems from a study of identifying expanded T cells in peripheral blood. Libraries were prepared by immunoSEQ multiplex PCR; TCRdb keeps only in-frame clonotypes and omits some of them. Of about 120,000 clones in the sample, roughly 84% were seen once. Trimming removed 1 base from V and 1 base from J, with 4 bases in between. This CDR3 has 13 residues. Germline lookup yields CDR1 KGHSH and CDR2 LQKENI. Study observations and caveats: Technical replicates showed about 1.2 changed clones; two weeks 15 to 20; four weeks 19. Variance in clone template counts between approximately two-week samples significantly increased with total template count across all healthy donors.

The chain employs TRBV18 and TRBJ1-1; no reliable D call. The sample taken for sequencing was blood. The TCR comes from a person aged 18 to 75 in good health. CDR3 in DNA: TGTGCCAGCTCACCACAGAAGAACACTGAAGCTTTCTTT. This codes for CASSPQKNTEAFF.